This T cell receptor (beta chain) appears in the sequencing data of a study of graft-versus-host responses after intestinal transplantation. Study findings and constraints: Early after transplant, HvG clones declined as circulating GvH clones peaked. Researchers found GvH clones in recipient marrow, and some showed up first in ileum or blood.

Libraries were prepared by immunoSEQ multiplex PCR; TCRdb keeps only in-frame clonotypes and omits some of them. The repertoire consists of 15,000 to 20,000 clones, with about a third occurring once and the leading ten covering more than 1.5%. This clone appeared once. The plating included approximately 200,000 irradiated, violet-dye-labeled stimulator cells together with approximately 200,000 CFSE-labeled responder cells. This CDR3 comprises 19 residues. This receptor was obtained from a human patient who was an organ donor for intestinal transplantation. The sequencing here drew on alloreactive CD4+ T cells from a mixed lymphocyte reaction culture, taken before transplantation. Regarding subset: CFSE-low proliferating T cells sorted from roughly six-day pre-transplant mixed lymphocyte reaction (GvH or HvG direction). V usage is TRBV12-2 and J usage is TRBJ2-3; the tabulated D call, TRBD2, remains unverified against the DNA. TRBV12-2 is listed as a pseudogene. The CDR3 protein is CASRLAGLAGGTTTDTQYF. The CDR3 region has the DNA TGTGCAAGTCGCTTAGCGGGACTAGCGGGGGGTACTACCACAGATACGCAGTATTTT.